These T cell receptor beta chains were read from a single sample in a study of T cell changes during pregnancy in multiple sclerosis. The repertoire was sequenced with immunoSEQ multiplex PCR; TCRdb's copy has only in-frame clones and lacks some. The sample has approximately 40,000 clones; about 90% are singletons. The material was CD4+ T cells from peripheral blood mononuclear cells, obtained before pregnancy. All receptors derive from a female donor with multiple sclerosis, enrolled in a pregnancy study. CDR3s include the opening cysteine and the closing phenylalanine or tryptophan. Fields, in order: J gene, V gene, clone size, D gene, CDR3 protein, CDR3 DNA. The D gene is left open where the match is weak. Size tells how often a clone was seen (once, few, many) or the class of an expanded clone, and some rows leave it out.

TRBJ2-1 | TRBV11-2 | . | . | CASSQRVNEQFF | TGTGCCAGCAGCCAGCGGGTAAATGAGCAGTTCTTC
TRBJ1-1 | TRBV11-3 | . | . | CAPIPAGGKRTEAFF | TGTGCCCCGATTCCCGCCGGGGGTAAGAGAACTGAAGCTTTCTTT
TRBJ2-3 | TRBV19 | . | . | CASSIGGASGTDTQYF | TGTGCCAGTAGTATAGGAGGGGCTAGCGGCACAGATACGCAGTATTTT
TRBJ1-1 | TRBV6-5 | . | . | CASQNLAGDREAFF | TGTGCCAGCCAAAATTTAGCGGGGGACCGTGAAGCTTTCTTT
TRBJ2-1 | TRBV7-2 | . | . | CASSFGTGYNEQFF | TGTGCCAGCAGCTTCGGGACTGGCTACAATGAGCAGTTCTTC
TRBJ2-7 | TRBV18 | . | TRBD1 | CASSRDRSYEQYF | TGTGCCAGCTCACGGGACAGATCCTACGAGCAGTACTTC
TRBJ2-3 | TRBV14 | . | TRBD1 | CASSQLTGLSPLTDTQYF | TGTGCCAGCAGCCAGCTGACAGGGCTCAGCCCCCTCACAGATACGCAGTATTTT
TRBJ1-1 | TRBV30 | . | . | CAWRVDFNTEAFF | TGTGCCTGGAGGGTAGACTTTAACACTGAAGCTTTCTTT
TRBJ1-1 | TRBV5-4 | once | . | CASSAPRGGTTEAFF | TGTGCCAGCAGCGCCCCAAGGGGGGGAACAACTGAAGCTTTCTTT
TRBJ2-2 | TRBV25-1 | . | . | CASSVLTGELFF | TGTGCCAGCAGTGTTCTCACCGGGGAGCTGTTTTTT
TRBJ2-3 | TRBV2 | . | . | CASSENGSGIRTDTQYF | TGTGCCAGCAGTGAAAACGGGAGCGGCATCCGCACAGATACGCAGTATTTT
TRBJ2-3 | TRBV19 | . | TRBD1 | CAIRDRGTDTQYF | TGTGCCATTAGGGACAGGGGCACAGATACGCAGTATTTT
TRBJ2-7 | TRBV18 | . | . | CASSPAVAYEQYF | TGTGCCAGCTCACCAGCGGTGGCCTACGAGCAGTACTTC
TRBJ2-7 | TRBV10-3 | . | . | CAISSNGFLEQYF | TGTGCCATCTCGTCTAACGGGTTTCTCGAGCAGTACTTC
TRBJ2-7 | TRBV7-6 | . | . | CASSHRLDPYEQYF | TGTGCCAGCAGCCACAGACTAGACCCCTACGAGCAGTACTTC
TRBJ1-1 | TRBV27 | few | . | CASRSPGAHGTEAFF | TGTGCCAGCAGGTCTCCAGGGGCTCACGGCACTGAAGCTTTCTTT
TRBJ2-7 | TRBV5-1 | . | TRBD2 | CASSLLAGDVSEQYF | TGCGCCAGCAGCTTGTTGGCGGGAGATGTTTCCGAGCAGTACTTC
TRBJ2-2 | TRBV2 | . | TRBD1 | CASIQGIGGELFF | TGTGCCAGCATACAGGGGATAGGCGGGGAGCTGTTTTTT
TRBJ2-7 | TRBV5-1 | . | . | CASSLAASSYEQYF | TGCGCCAGCAGCCTGGCTGCGAGCTCCTACGAGCAGTACTTC
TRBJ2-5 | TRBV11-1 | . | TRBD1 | CASSSRTGWQETQYF | TGTGCCAGCAGCAGTAGGACAGGGTGGCAAGAGACCCAGTACTTC
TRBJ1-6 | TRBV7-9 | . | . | CASSSAGQMENSPLHF | TGTGCCAGCAGCTCGGCCGGCCAGATGGAGAATTCACCCCTCCACTTT
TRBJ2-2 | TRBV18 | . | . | CASSLKKGSGELFF | TGTGCCAGCTCGCTCAAAAAGGGGTCCGGGGAGCTGTTTTTT
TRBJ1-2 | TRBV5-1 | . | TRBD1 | CASSYDRVTGDGYTF | TGCGCCAGCAGCTACGACAGGGTTACCGGGGATGGCTACACCTTC
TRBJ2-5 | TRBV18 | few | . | CASSPGGVKETQYF | TGTGCCAGCTCACCGGGGGGAGTGAAAGAGACCCAGTACTTC
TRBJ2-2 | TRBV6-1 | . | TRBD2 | CASSEWASGRAETGELFF | TGTGCCAGCAGTGAATGGGCTAGCGGGAGGGCCGAGACCGGGGAGCTGTTTTTT
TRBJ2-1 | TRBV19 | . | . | CASSIDHSGAPYNEQFF | TGTGCCAGTAGTATAGATCATTCAGGGGCCCCTTACAATGAGCAGTTCTTC
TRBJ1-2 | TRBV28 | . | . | CASSGWDFSF | TGTGCCAGCAGTGGCTGGGACTTCAGCTTC
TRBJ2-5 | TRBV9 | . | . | CASSARPGETQYF | TGTGCCAGCAGCGCCAGACCGGGAGAGACCCAGTACTTC
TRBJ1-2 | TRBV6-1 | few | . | CASSEAHLGQGGYTF | TGTGCCAGCAGTGAAGCGCATCTGGGGCAAGGTGGCTACACCTTC
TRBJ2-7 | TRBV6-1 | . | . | CASSEKGERVNYEQYF | TGTGCCAGCAGTGAAAAGGGTGAGAGGGTCAACTACGAGCAGTACTTC
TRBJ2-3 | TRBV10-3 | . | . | CAIRRQLASTDTQYF | TGTGCCATCAGGAGACAACTAGCAAGCACAGATACGCAGTATTTT
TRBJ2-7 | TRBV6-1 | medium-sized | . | CASKDSTVSYEQYF | TGTGCCAGCAAGGACAGTACCGTCTCCTACGAGCAGTACTTC
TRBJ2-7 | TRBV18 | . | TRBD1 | CASSPNGQGSYEQYF | TGTGCCAGCTCACCAAATGGACAGGGCTCCTACGAGCAGTACTTC
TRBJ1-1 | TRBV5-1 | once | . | CASSRMTGDTEAFF | TGCGCCAGCAGCCGTATGACAGGAGACACTGAAGCTTTCTTT
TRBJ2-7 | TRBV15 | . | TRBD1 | CATSSLTKDRDEQYF | TGTGCCACCAGCAGCCTTACCAAGGACAGGGACGAGCAGTACTTC
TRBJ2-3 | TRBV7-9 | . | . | CASSFGGAGPFTDTQYF | TGTGCCAGCAGCTTTGGCGGGGCAGGCCCATTCACAGATACGCAGTATTTT
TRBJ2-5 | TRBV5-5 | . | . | CASSLGQTQTQYF | TGTGCCAGCAGCTTGGGGCAGACTCAGACCCAGTACTTC
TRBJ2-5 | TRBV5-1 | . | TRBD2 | CASSPGLSGRGETQYF | TGCGCCAGCAGCCCAGGACTCAGCGGGAGGGGTGAGACCCAGTACTTC
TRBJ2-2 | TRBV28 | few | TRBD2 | CASSLSGLATGELFF | TGTGCCAGCAGTTTATCAGGACTAGCCACGGGGGAGCTGTTTTTT
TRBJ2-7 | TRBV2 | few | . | CASSERQDLGVYEQYF | TGTGCCAGCAGTGAACGACAGGACCTGGGCGTCTACGAGCAGTACTTC
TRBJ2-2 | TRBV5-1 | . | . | CASSPAGVTGELFF | TGCGCCAGCAGCCCGGCAGGGGTGACCGGGGAGCTGTTTTTT
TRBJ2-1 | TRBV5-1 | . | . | CASSLDSHNEQFF | TGCGCCAGCAGCTTGGACAGCCACAATGAGCAGTTCTTC
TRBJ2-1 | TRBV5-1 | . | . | CASSLAAPSYNEQFF | TGCGCCAGCAGCTTGGCAGCGCCTTCCTACAATGAGCAGTTCTTC
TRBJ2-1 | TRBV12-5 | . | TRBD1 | CASGLGGGTGGNEQFF | TGTGCTAGTGGTTTGGGTGGGGGGACAGGCGGCAATGAGCAGTTCTTC
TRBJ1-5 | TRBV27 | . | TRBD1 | CASSLLRTGDDRFNQPQHF | TGTGCCAGCAGTTTATTAAGGACAGGGGATGATCGCTTTAATCAGCCCCAGCATTTT
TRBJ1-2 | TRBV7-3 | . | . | CASSPMGEGYGYTF | TGTGCCAGCAGCCCTATGGGCGAGGGTTATGGCTACACCTTC
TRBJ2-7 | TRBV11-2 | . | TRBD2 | CASSLDMSGRAGEQYF | TGTGCCAGCAGCTTAGATATGAGCGGGAGGGCCGGGGAGCAGTACTTC
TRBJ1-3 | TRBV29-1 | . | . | CSVEVRSSGNTIYF | TGCAGCGTTGAAGTACGGAGCTCTGGAAACACCATATATTTT
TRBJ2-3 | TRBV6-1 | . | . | CASSPPQVLEDTQYF | TGTGCCAGCAGCCCGCCACAGGTTTTAGAAGATACGCAGTATTTT
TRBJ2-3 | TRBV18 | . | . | CASSRLSGESTDTQYF | TGTGCCAGCTCACGATTGTCGGGAGAGAGCACAGATACGCAGTATTTT
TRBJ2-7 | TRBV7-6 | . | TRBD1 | CAITDRNHHEQYF | TGTGCCATCACGGACAGGAATCACCACGAGCAGTACTTC
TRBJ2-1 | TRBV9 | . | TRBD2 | CASSVLAGSNNEQFF | TGTGCCAGCAGTGTACTAGCGGGGTCGAACAATGAGCAGTTCTTC
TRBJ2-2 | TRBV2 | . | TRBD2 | CASRNPGLAGRTGELFF | TGTGCCAGCAGAAATCCGGGACTAGCGGGACGAACCGGGGAGCTGTTTTTT
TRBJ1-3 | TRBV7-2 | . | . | CASNPGTGRDTIYF | TGTGCCAGCAACCCTGGAACAGGGCGGGACACCATATATTTT
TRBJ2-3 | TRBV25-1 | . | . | CASSRGAWTDTQYF | TGTGCCAGCAGCCGGGGGGCCTGGACAGATACGCAGTATTTT
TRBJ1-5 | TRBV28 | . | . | CASSPRELGLGNQPQHF | TGTGCCAGCAGTCCCCGGGAGCTTGGGCTGGGGAATCAGCCCCAGCATTTT
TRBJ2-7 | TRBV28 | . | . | CASSLSVIYEQYF | TGTGCCAGCAGTTTATCTGTTATCTACGAGCAGTACTTC